The TCR beta chain described here comes from a study of T cells after yellow fever vaccination. Researchers made TCR cDNA using 5'RACE template switching, and this step added a universal primer site and UMIs. MiXCR, run by TCRdb on the 5' RACE reads, gives a single entry per CDR3 protein. The profile shows roughly 400,000 distinct CDR3 sequences, around 20% of them singletons. The CDR3 runs 13 residues. After removal of 5 bases from V and 6 bases from J, the junction contained 4 bases not matched to a gene. Per germline, CDR1 SGHVS and CDR2 FNYEAQ. The rearrangement uses TRBV7-6 and TRBJ2-1; TRBD2 agrees at 7 bases. The sample was PBMCs, taken before the yellow fever booster vaccination. The receptor was derived from a man aged 18 to 29 who received the YFV17D yellow fever vaccine. The CDR3 nucleotides are TGTGCCAGCAGCCGGACTAGACTCAATGAGCAGTTCTTC. It yields the protein CASSRTRLNEQFF.